Given below is one TCR beta chain in context. The antigen is unknown. Documented treatment: some 20 received Ad26.COV2.S at low or high dose, single or two shots; several received placebo; per-sample allocation not given. It was on day 63 after the first vaccine or placebo injection that samples were taken. Aged 18-55 years, donor was enrolled in Boston in the early 2020s. This entry comes from a study of Ad26.COV2.S vaccination and SARS-CoV-2 variants. Study background: Each vaccinee took Ad26.COV2.S intramuscularly, once or twice 56 days apart. Overall study results and limits: Total T cell responses were possibly underestimated by TCR breadth and depth analyses. Reportedly, spike-specific CD8+ and CD4+ T cell responses achieved substantial breadth once vaccination had taken place.

The protocol was immunoSEQ multiplex PCR, while the TCRdb copy is restricted to in-frame clones and leaves out a portion. The sample has roughly 350,000 clones, about 88% seen once. Germline V gives CDR1 GTSNPN, CDR2 SVGIG (reference sequence). V was trimmed by 8 bases and J by 2 bases, leaving 14 bases between them. The CDR3 loop spans 13 amino acids. The sequence was collected from a person aged 18 to 65 who received the Ad26.COV2.S COVID-19 vaccine or a placebo. The V gene is TRBV30, the J gene TRBJ2-3; D not certain. The material was peripheral blood, obtained in a trial of Ad26.COV2.S vaccine versus placebo. The CDR3 DNA reads as TGTGCCCGTACGTCCGCCGACACAGATACGCAGTATTTT. Translating gives CARTSADTDTQYF.